These 21 T cell receptor beta chains share one sample of origin, sequenced in a study of shared clonotypes between healthy human individuals. Clones were read by immunoSEQ multiplex PCR, and TCRdb kept only the in-frame ones, dropping some. The data contain about 2.4 million clones, 85% to 95% of them singletons. The sequenced material came from naive CD4+ T cells sorted from blood. Subset described: CD45RA+ positively selected. The receptors stem from a man aged 18 to 30 in good health.

The chain uses TRBV5-8 and TRBJ2-1; the D gene could be TRBD1 or TRBD2 (6 bases each). V lost 4 bases and J 0 bases, leaving 14 bases between the germline ends. The CDR3 loop spans 16 amino acids. CDR1 and CDR2 from the germline V gene are SGHTS and YDEGEE. Here the CDR3 DNA reads TGTGCCAGCAGCCCCAAGGGGGGAAGCTCCTACAATGAGCAGTTCTTC. This gives the protein CASSPKGGSSYNEQFF. The whole variable domain, remainder taken from reference TRBV5-8 and TRBJ2-1, is EAGVTQSPTHLIKTRGQQATLRCSPISGHTSVYWYQQALGLGLQFLLWYDEGEERNRGNFPPRFSGRQFPNYSSELNVNALELEDSALYLCASSPKGGSSYNEQFFGPGTRLTVL.

This sequence joins TRBV27 and TRBJ1-3; D is ambiguous. The CDR3 totals 18 residues. The V end lost 0 bases, the J end lost 0 bases, and 15 bases lay between the germline ends. Germline CDR1 and CDR2: MNHEY and SMNVEV (reference sequence). The CDR3 DNA reads as TGTGCCAGCAGTTTATCTAGTCGAGGCGGGAGCTCTGGAAACACCATATATTTT. Protein product: CASSLSSRGGSSGNTIYF.

In its sample, this clone was seen once. V usage is TRBV5-1 and J usage is TRBJ2-3; possibly TRBD2 for D (5 bases). The germline gives CDR1 SGHRS, CDR2 YFSETQ. Trimming removed 4 bases at V and 2 bases at J, with 17 bases between. The CDR3 is made up of 16 amino acids. The CDR3 here is CASSLFRSSDTDTQYF. CDR3 sequence (DNA): TGCGCCAGCAGCCTCTTTAGGAGTAGCGACACAGATACGCAGTATTTT.

The chain combines TRBV5-4 with TRBJ1-1; D possibly corresponds to TRBD1 (5 bases). The germline V and J ends were trimmed by 2 bases and 6 bases, with 8 bases remaining between them. From germline, CDR1 is SGHNT and CDR2 YYREEE (reference sequence). This CDR3 has 12 residues. For the CDR3, the DNA is TGTGCCAGCAGCTTTTTGACAGCTGAAGCTTTCTTT. Amino acid sequence: CASSFLTAEAFF. Filled out from reference TRBV5-4 and TRBJ1-1, the complete variable domain reads ETGVTQSPTHLIKTRGQQVTLRCSSQSGHNTVSWYQQALGQGPQFIFQYYREEENGRGNFPPRFSGLQFPNYSSELNVNALELDDSALYLCASSFLTAEAFFGQGTRLTVV.

The chain employs TRBV27 and TRBJ1-1; TRBD1 matches 7 bases. This CDR3 spans 15 amino acids. Trimming at V came to 5 bases and at J to 0 bases, leaving 6 bases not matched to a gene. CDR1 MNHEY and CDR2 SMNVEV come from the germline V gene (reference sequence). The CDR3, as DNA: TGTGCCAGCAGTCAATGGCAGGGGGTGAACACTGAAGCTTTCTTT. It is translated as CASSQWQGVNTEAFF.

On this clone itself: Different DNA sequences within this sample yield the same CDR3. The J gene is TRBJ1-5, the V gene TRBV29-1; D may be TRBD1 (6 bases). CDR1 and CDR2 from the germline V gene are SQVTM and ANQGSEA. The V gene lost 6 bases and the J gene lost 1 base, with 7 bases spanning the gap. This CDR3 is 12 amino acids long. CDR3 sequence: CSVQGSNQPQHF. The CDR3 DNA is TGCAGCGTCCAGGGGAGCAATCAGCCCCAGCATTTT. Full variable domain (rest looked up from reference TRBV29-1 and TRBJ1-5): SAVISQKPSRDICQRGTSLTIQCQVDSQVTMMFWYRQQPGQSLTLIATANQGSEATYESGFVIDKFPISRPNLTFSTLTVSNMSPEDSSIYLCSVQGSNQPQHFGDGTRLSIL.

The chain joins TRBV5-1 to TRBJ2-7, with 7 positions matching TRBD2. V lost 4 bases and J lost 4; bases outside the gene matches: 17. Looked up from germline, CDR1 is SGHRS and CDR2 is YFSETQ. The CDR3 is 17 amino acids. The CDR3 spells CASSKGGLAATGYEQYF. CDR3 nucleotide sequence: TGCGCCAGCAGCAAGGGAGGGCTAGCAGCTACGGGGTACGAGCAGTACTTC.

The chain employs TRBV4-1 and TRBJ2-5; D may be TRBD2 (5 bases). This CDR3 contains 15 residues. Per the germline V gene, CDR1 is MGHRA and CDR2 is YSYEKL. The V end was cut by 1 base, the J end by 1 base, with 10 bases between. Here the CDR3 DNA reads TGCGCCAGCAGCCAAGGGGCACGGGGCCAAGAGACCCAGTACTTC. Translated: CASSQGARGQETQYF.

V usage is TRBV5-1 and J usage is TRBJ2-5; either TRBD1 or TRBD2 may supply D (5 bases each). Germline lookup yields CDR1 SGHRS and CDR2 YFSETQ. Between the trimmed V and J ends, which lost 1 base and 2 bases, there was a span of 12 bases. The CDR3 has 15 residues. This chain's CDR3 is CASSLRGLLQETQYF. CDR3 bases: TGCGCCAGCAGCTTGCGGGGCCTCCTACAAGAGACCCAGTACTTC.

This clone occurred once. The J gene is TRBJ1-6, the V gene TRBV7-7; D gene unclear. The germline V gene encodes CDR1 SSHAT and CDR2 FNYEAQ (reference sequence). The CDR3 spans 12 residues. The CDR3 sequence is CASRPYNSPLHF. Here the CDR3 DNA reads TGTGCTAGCCGGCCCTATAATTCACCCCTCCACTTT. Based on the CDR3 plus reference TRBV7-7 and TRBJ1-6, the full variable domain is GAGVSQSPRYKVTKRGQDVTLRCDPISSHATLYWYQQALGQGPEFLTYFNYEAQPDKSGLPSDRFSAERPEGSISTLTIQRTEQRDSAMYRCASRPYNSPLHFGNGTRLTVT.

Points on this clone: Other DNA sequences from this sample encode an identical CDR3 as well. The chain joins TRBV7-2 to TRBJ2-7; 8 bases agree with TRBD2. J was trimmed by 2 bases and V by 5 bases; bases with no gene match: 5. The CDR3 covers 14 residues. Germline values: CDR1 SGHTA, CDR2 FQGNSA. CDR3: CASSPREGPYEQYF. In nucleotides, the CDR3 is TGTGCCAGCAGCCCCCGGGAGGGACCCTACGAGCAGTACTTC.

Here the CDR3 DNA reads TGTGCCAGCAGCTTAGGGGGTAGCGGGAGTAAGCAGTACTTC. Its protein product is CASSLGGSGSKQYF. The V gene is TRBV7-9, the J gene TRBJ2-7; TRBD2 matches 9 bases. Trimming took 1 base from V and 8 from J; bases not matched to a gene: 6. The CDR3 consists of 14 residues. The germline CDR1 and CDR2 sequences are SEHNR and FQNEAQ (reference sequence).

This chain joins TRBV21-1 and TRBJ2-7. TRBV21-1 is an annotated pseudogene. The CDR3 totals 17 residues. The CDR3 region has the DNA TGTGCCAGCAGCAATTTTCCCCGGACCCGAGGTGTATACGAGCAGTACTTC. Amino acid sequence: CASSNFPRTRGVYEQYF.

The chain joins TRBV7-9 to TRBJ2-5; D perhaps matches TRBD2 (6 bases). The CDR3 extends over 15 amino acids. V dropped 6 bases and J dropped 2 bases, with 16 bases sitting between them. Per germline, CDR1 SEHNR and CDR2 FQNEAQ (reference sequence). DNA of the CDR3: TGTGCCAGCAGTATGGGGGGAGCGGAGCAAGAGACCCAGTACTTC. It specifies CASSMGGAEQETQYF.

This chain connects TRBV4-1 to TRBJ1-6; D call uncertain. CDR3 size: 18 residues. Germline V gene sequence: CDR1 MGHRA, CDR2 YSYEKL. The V end was cut by 4 bases, the J end by 4 bases, with 20 bases between. The CDR3 region is CASSPSLDGDRYNSPLHF. The CDR3, as DNA: TGCGCCAGCAGCCCATCTTTGGACGGCGACCGGTATAATTCACCCCTCCACTTT.

This chain links TRBV6-5 with TRBJ1-2, with unresolved D. The CDR3 covers 13 residues. Germline CDR1 reads MNHEY; CDR2 reads SVGAGI. Trimming pared 2 bases from V and 8 bases from J, leaving 12 bases between. CDR3 sequence reads: CASSYQSTGGYTF. CDR3 sequence (DNA): TGTGCCAGCAGTTACCAATCTACGGGCGGCTACACCTTC.

On this clone: The sample has other DNA sequences that encode this CDR3 too. This rearrangement joins TRBV19 to TRBJ2-5; a possible D gene is TRBD1 (6 bases). With 4 bases removed from V and 5 bases from J, the gap between germline ends came to 11 bases. CDR1 is LNHDA and CDR2 is SQIVND in the germline V gene (reference sequence). The CDR3 covers 13 residues. The CDR3 region has the DNA TGTGCCAGTAGTAGGGGGCTCGGGGAGACCCAGTACTTC. Its translation is CASSRGLGETQYF.

This CDR3 reads CASSLADPRGSGNTIYF. The CDR3 coding sequence is TGTGCCAGCAGCTTAGCTGACCCGAGGGGGTCTGGAAACACCATATATTTT. This chain uses TRBV7-2 with TRBJ1-3; TRBD1 is a possible D gene (6 bases). Germline V gene lookup returns CDR1 SGHTA and CDR2 FQGNSA. This CDR3 comprises 17 residues. Trimming shortened V by 0 bases and J by 1 base, and 13 bases separated the two germline ends.

V is TRBV5-8 and J is TRBJ2-5; no clear D gene. The CDR3 is 12 residues long. Germline CDR1 reads SGHTS; CDR2 reads YDEGEE. V gave up 5 bases and J gave up 4 bases, with 9 bases separating them. DNA of the CDR3: TGTGCCAGCAGTTCCGGTTTAGAGACCCAGTACTTC. The encoded protein is CASSSGLETQYF.

The genes are TRBV6-5 and TRBJ1-3; D unresolved. CDR1 is MNHEY, CDR2 SVGAGI, per germline. Deletions cut 6 bases from V and 5 bases from J, with 14 bases between. The CDR3 covers 14 residues. The CDR3 region has the DNA TGTGCCAGCAGCCCCGGACGGTTAAGAAACACCATATATTTT. This encodes CASSPGRLRNTIYF.

Concerning this clone itself: At the DNA level, this CDR3 is encoded by other sequences in the same sample as well. V is TRBV2 and J is TRBJ2-6; the D is unclear. Germline lookup yields CDR1 SNHLY and CDR2 FYNNEI. The V end was cut by 5 bases, the J end by 1 base, with 0 bases between. This CDR3 is 12 amino acids long. CDR3 region: CASSSGANVLTF. CDR3 in DNA: TGTGCCAGCAGTTCTGGGGCCAACGTCCTGACTTTC.